This TCR beta chain was found in a study of T-cell reconstitution after alpha-beta-depleted transplantation in children (dated by TCRdb to 2015 to 2016). The study in broad terms: Using TCR repertoire profiling, the study quantitatively followed how T-cell immune reconstitution unfolded in children after TCRalphabeta/CD19-depleted allogeneic hematopoietic cell transplantation. Study-wide findings and limitations: In some patients, high TCRbeta diversity at day 60 was attributed to recipient T cells and intrathymic progenitors that had survived conditioning. Apparently early alphabetaT-cell count recovery about two months after transplant reportedly relied on only several hundred rapidly expanded clones derived from non-depleted graft cells. Hyperexpanded clone frequencies declined over subsequent months; after one year, T-cell counts and TCRbeta diversity were mostly attributed to newly produced T cells.

This clonotype occurred many times. Its antigen is still unknown. The record has no base qualities; no much larger clone is one base away. The label giving this sample's treatment or condition can be read as: allogeneic hematopoietic cell transplantation with graft depleted of TCRalphabeta T cells and CD19 B cells. TCRalphabeta/CD19-depleted allogeneic hematopoietic cell grafts were given to the transplant recipients, all of whom were children. The CDR3 numbers 14 residues from cysteine through phenylalanine. Of the read, only the CDR3 DNA is kept; its 42 bases are in frame from base 1. Trimming removed 4 bases from V and 1 base from J, leaving 12 bases between the germline ends. The germline V gene encodes CDR1 SGHRS and CDR2 YFSETQ. Libraries came from PCR. Sequencing was performed on an Illumina HiSeq 2500. TCR library preparation used molecular barcoding, with unique molecular identifiers applied to normalize quantification of the TCRbeta repertoire. TCRdb cleaned the public reads at Q25 with fastp, built clones with MiXCR and kept in-frame beta chains. Records with the same CDR3 protein are collapsed into one entry carrying the most frequent genes and DNA. Within this sample are around 580,000 distinct CDR3 sequences, with more than 20% of them counted one time only. The ten most abundant clones make up around a third of the sample.

The sequence was obtained from a boy in the first two years of life with Wiskott-Aldrich syndrome, due to receive a stem cell transplant. This sequence uses TRBV5-1 and TRBJ2-7, and the D gene may be TRBD2, 5 bases matching. The sample consisted of PBMCs, taken before TCRalphabeta/CD19-depleted stem cell transplant. Read as DNA, the sequence is TGCGCCAGCAGCCCACGGACGGGATCCTACGAGCAGTACTTC. The resulting protein is CASSPRTGSYEQYF.